Listed below are T cell receptor beta chains from one sample, sequenced in a study of T cells after yellow fever vaccination. TCRdb called the 5' RACE reads again in MiXCR, with one record for every CDR3 protein. This table has just over 300,000 distinct CDR3 sequences, roughly 4% appearing once. The sample consisted of PBMCs, taken on the day of the yellow fever booster vaccination. The source is a man aged 18 to 30 who received the YFV17D yellow fever vaccine. The CDR3 runs from the conserved cysteine through the conserved F or W. D genes are given only for firm matches. A row's size may be missing; if present it is once, few, many or a size class.

>NA|TRBJ2-7|TRBV7-2|many
CASSLAGGPHQEQYF
TGTGCCAGCAGCTTGGCCGGGGGCCCCCATCAGGAGCAGTACTTC
>TRBD2|TRBJ2-5|TRBV5-6|few
CASSSALSGGRETQYF
TGTGCCAGCAGCTCCGCGCTTAGCGGGGGGCGAGAGACCCAGTACTTC
>TRBD1|TRBJ2-6|TRBV29-1|few
CSVEDALWTGVGSGANVLTF
TGCAGCGTTGAAGATGCTCTATGGACAGGGGTGGGCTCTGGGGCCAACGTCCTGACTTTC
>NA|TRBJ2-3|TRBV4-2|NA
CASRGTEGSATDTQYF
TGTGCCAGCAGGGGGACGGAGGGATCCGCGACAGATACGCAGTATTTT
>TRBD2|TRBJ2-7|TRBV6-2/TRBV6-3|many
CASSYSTSGGYEQYF
TGTGCCAGCAGTTACTCGACTAGCGGGGGCTACGAGCAGTACTTC
>TRBD2|TRBJ2-1|TRBV11-2|few
CASSLAGGPPEQFF
TGTGCCAGCAGCTTGGCGGGGGGGCCTCCTGAGCAGTTCTTC
>NA|TRBJ2-1|TRBV5-1|many
CASSSPDSYNEQFF
TGCGCCAGCAGCTCACCGGACAGTTACAATGAGCAGTTCTTC
>NA|TRBJ1-3|TRBV6-2/TRBV6-3|few
CASSYAGSFGNTIYF
TGTGCCAGCAGTTACGCGGGGTCCTTCGGAAACACCATATATTTT
>TRBD1|TRBJ2-3|TRBV20-1|many
CSARKQGAGPTDTQYF
TGCAGTGCGAGGAAACAGGGGGCAGGGCCCACAGATACGCAGTATTTT
>NA|TRBJ2-2|TRBV10-3|NA
CAITRVDTGELFF
TGTGCCATCACTAGAGTAGATACCGGGGAGCTGTTTTTT
>NA|TRBJ2-7|TRBV7-6|many
CASSMETGFSYEQYF
TGTGCCAGCAGCATGGAGACAGGATTCTCCTACGAGCAGTACTTC
>NA|TRBJ2-3|TRBV7-2|few
CASSLARQGGDTQYF
TGTGCCAGCAGCTTAGCGCGACAGGGAGGAGATACGCAGTATTTT
>TRBD1|TRBJ1-6|TRBV7-2|NA
CASTTDRGPNSPLHF
TGTGCCAGCACCACCGACAGGGGGCCGAATTCACCCCTCCACTTT
>NA|TRBJ1-5|TRBV30|NA
CAWSVDGKVSNQPQHF
TGTGCCTGGAGTGTGGACGGGAAGGTTAGCAATCAGCCCCAGCATTTT
>NA|TRBJ2-5|TRBV24-1|many
CATSDSGRQETQYF
TGTGCCACCAGTGATAGCGGCAGACAAGAGACCCAGTACTTC
>NA|TRBJ1-3|TRBV9|NA
CASSGLRGNSGNTIYF
TGTGCCAGCAGCGGACTCAGGGGTAATTCAGGAAACACCATATATTTT
>NA|TRBJ2-7|TRBV12-3/TRBV12-4|many
CASSFGLNGAYEQYF
TGTGCCAGCAGTTTCGGGCTGAACGGGGCGTACGAGCAGTACTTC
>TRBD1|TRBJ2-5|TRBV27|many
CASSLKTGDQETQYF
TGTGCCAGCAGTTTAAAGACAGGGGATCAAGAGACCCAGTACTTC
>NA|TRBJ1-1|TRBV20-1|few
CSARKTGMNTEAFF
TGCAGTGCTAGAAAGACAGGCATGAACACTGAAGCTTTCTTT
>NA|TRBJ1-6|TRBV3-1|NA
CASSQTNSPLHF
TGTGCCAGCAGCCAAACAAATTCACCCCTCCACTTT
>NA|TRBJ1-1|TRBV27|few
CASSGRSEKAFF
TGTGCCAGCAGTGGACGCTCAGAGAAAGCTTTCTTT
>TRBD2|TRBJ2-2|TRBV12-3/TRBV12-4|NA
CASSLSGRNTGELFF
TGTGCCAGCAGCCTAAGCGGGAGGAACACCGGGGAGCTGTTTTTT
>TRBD1|TRBJ1-6|TRBV20-1|NA
CSARVRQGNSPLHF
TGCAGTGCTAGAGTGAGACAGGGGAATTCACCCCTCCACTTT
>NA|TRBJ1-6|TRBV7-2|many
CASSLGGLTVNNSPLHF
TGTGCCAGCAGCTTAGGGGGTCTGACAGTGAATAATTCACCCCTCCACTTT
>TRBD2|TRBJ2-5|TRBV11-2|many
CASSPLAGVQETQYF
TGTGCCAGCAGCCCTTTAGCGGGGGTCCAAGAGACCCAGTACTTC
>TRBD2|TRBJ2-7|TRBV5-1|many
CASSRIAGTYEQYF
TGCGCCAGCAGTAGAATAGCGGGAACCTACGAGCAGTACTTC
>NA|TRBJ2-7|TRBV11-2|many
CASSLELGYSYEQYF
TGTGCCAGCAGCTTAGAATTGGGATACTCCTACGAGCAGTACTTC
>NA|TRBJ2-6|TRBV4-1|few
CASSQQGLIPGAGANVLTF
TGCGCCAGCAGCCAACAAGGCCTAATCCCAGGCGCTGGGGCCAACGTCCTGACTTTC
>TRBD1|TRBJ2-1|TRBV7-3|NA
CASSRQGPSYNEQFF
TGTGCCAGCAGCCGACAGGGCCCCTCCTACAATGAGCAGTTCTTC
>NA|TRBJ1-2|TRBV5-4|many
CASSPQGPNYGYTF
TGTGCCAGCAGCCCCCAGGGACCGAACTATGGCTACACCTTC
>NA|TRBJ2-1|TRBV5-1|many
CASSLEVRGDEQFF
TGCGCCAGCAGCTTGGAAGTAAGAGGGGATGAGCAGTTCTTC
>NA|TRBJ2-7|TRBV29-1|NA
CSVEPSGYEQYF
TGCAGCGTTGAACCATCTGGTTACGAGCAGTACTTC
>NA|TRBJ1-5|TRBV7-2|few
CASGPPPQHF
TGTGCCAGTGGGCCTCCTCCCCAGCATTTT
>NA|TRBJ2-6|TRBV10-3|few
CAISESQRVYSGANVLTF
TGTGCCATCAGTGAGTCGCAGCGGGTATACTCTGGGGCCAACGTCCTGACTTTC
>NA|TRBJ2-5|TRBV7-3|few
CASSLGGGQLETQYF
TGTGCCAGCAGCTTGGGGGGGGGCCAGTTGGAGACCCAGTACTTC
>TRBD1|TRBJ1-2|TRBV5-5|few
CASSPGPGQGDYGYTF
TGTGCCAGCAGCCCGGGCCCCGGACAGGGGGATTATGGCTACACCTTC
>NA|TRBJ2-1|TRBV5-1|few
CASSLPDSGRYNEQFF
TGCGCCAGCAGCTTACCGGACAGCGGAAGATACAATGAGCAGTTCTTC
>NA|TRBJ1-2|TRBV12-3/TRBV12-4|many
CASGRTDAQSYGYTF
TGTGCCAGCGGTCGGACGGACGCTCAGTCCTATGGCTACACCTTC
>NA|TRBJ2-1|TRBV27|NA
CASSSGTHKQFF
TGTGCCAGCAGTTCCGGGACCCACAAGCAGTTCTTC
>NA|TRBJ1-5|TRBV7-2|NA
CASSRVLSGPQHF
TGTGCCAGCAGCCGGGTTTTGTCAGGGCCCCAGCATTTT
>NA|TRBJ2-7|TRBV30|many
CAWSVGEQYF
TGTGCCTGGAGTGTGGGGGAGCAGTACTTC
>NA|TRBJ2-3|TRBV6-5|NA
CASSISPSTDTQYF
TGTGCCAGCAGCATCAGTCCTAGCACAGATACGCAGTATTTT
>NA|TRBJ1-4|TRBV5-1|many
CASSSTGTAEKLFF
TGCGCCAGCAGCTCAACCGGGACGGCTGAAAAACTGTTTTTT
>TRBD1|TRBJ1-6|TRBV7-2|few
CASSLVQGAVSPLHF
TGTGCCAGCAGCTTAGTACAGGGGGCTGTCTCACCCCTCCACTTT
>NA|TRBJ1-4|TRBV25-1|NA
CASSESGAGTNEKLFF
TGTGCCAGCAGTGAATCCGGGGCAGGGACGAATGAAAAACTGTTTTTT
>NA|TRBJ2-2|TRBV29-1|few
CSVVRTGELFF
TGCAGCGTTGTGAGGACAGGGGAGCTGTTTTTT
>NA|TRBJ2-6|TRBV4-3|few
CATSPKGVSGANVLTF
TGCGCCACCTCCCCAAAAGGGGTCTCTGGGGCCAACGTCCTGACTTTC
>NA|TRBJ1-3|TRBV7-2|NA
CASSFAGNTIYF
TGTGCCAGCAGCTTTGCTGGAAACACCATATATTTT
>NA|TRBJ1-4|TRBV4-2|many
CASSQERGWYGEKLFF
TGTGCCAGCAGCCAAGAGAGGGGGTGGTACGGTGAAAAACTGTTTTTT
>NA|TRBJ2-1|TRBV15|NA
CATSRDRSPYNEQFF
TGTGCCACCAGCAGAGATCGGTCACCCTACAATGAGCAGTTCTTC
>NA|TRBJ1-5|TRBV4-2|few
CASSKVGDPGGQPQHF
TGTGCCAGCAGCAAGGTCGGCGACCCGGGGGGTCAGCCCCAGCATTTT
>NA|TRBJ2-1|TRBV20-1|many
CSARSSGAEQFF
TGCAGTGCTAGGTCCTCAGGGGCTGAGCAGTTCTTC
>NA|TRBJ2-3|TRBV28|few
CASSRDTYTDTQYF
TGTGCCAGCAGCCGGGACACATACACAGATACGCAGTATTTT
>TRBD1|TRBJ1-5|TRBV9|NA
CASSVGGQSNQPQHF
TGTGCCAGCAGCGTAGGGGGACAGTCCAATCAGCCCCAGCATTTT
>NA|TRBJ1-4|TRBV6-5|many
CASQGGATNEKLFF
TGTGCCAGTCAGGGAGGGGCAACTAATGAAAAACTGTTTTTT
>NA|TRBJ1-2|TRBV20-1|NA
CSARGTAYGYTF
TGCAGTGCTAGAGGAACCGCATATGGCTACACCTTC
>NA|TRBJ1-1|TRBV20-1|many
CSVSSWGREGDTEAFF
TGCAGTGTTTCGTCTTGGGGCCGGGAAGGGGACACTGAAGCTTTCTTT
>TRBD1|TRBJ1-2|TRBV4-3|NA
CASSPSQGIGYGYTF
TGCGCCAGCAGCCCTTCACAGGGGATCGGCTATGGCTACACCTTC
>NA|TRBJ2-2|TRBV5-1|many
CASSSDRNTGELFF
TGCGCCAGCAGCTCGGACAGGAACACCGGGGAGCTGTTTTTT